This T cell receptor beta chain was identified during a study of beta chain features in type 1 diabetes. Whole-study results and caveats: Type 1 diabetes patients showed fewer insertions and more deletions at VDJ junctions. It was not settled here whether HLA type affects TCRB rearrangement.

The whole isolated RNA underwent reverse transcription, so sequencing captured expressed TCRB transcripts. The protocol was immunoSEQ multiplex PCR, while the TCRdb copy is restricted to in-frame clones and leaves out a portion. Seen here are under 200,000 clones, over 7.5% observed once, and the top ten hold less than 3%. In regard to this clone: Its antigen remains unknown.

This CDR3 is 14 amino acids long. CDR1 is SGHKS and CDR2 is YYEKEE in the germline V gene (reference sequence). The V gene end was trimmed by 0 bases and the J gene end by 9 bases; junction bases not matched to a gene: 4. The V and J genes are TRBV5-5 and TRBJ2-4; 9 bases are shared with TRBD2. The TCR sequence derives from a woman aged 18-35 years in good health. Sequencing used central memory CD4+ T cells from blood. CDR3 residues: CASSLVAGVGIQYF. CDR3 sequence (DNA): TGTGCCAGCAGCTTGGTAGCGGGAGTGGGCATTCAGTACTTC. The whole variable domain, remainder taken from reference TRBV5-5 and TRBJ2-4, is DAGVTQSPTHLIKTRGQQVTLRCSPISGHKSVSWYQQVLGQGPQFIFQYYEKEERGRGNFPDRFSARQFPNYSSELNVNALLLGDSALYLCASSLVAGVGIQYFGAGTRLSVL.